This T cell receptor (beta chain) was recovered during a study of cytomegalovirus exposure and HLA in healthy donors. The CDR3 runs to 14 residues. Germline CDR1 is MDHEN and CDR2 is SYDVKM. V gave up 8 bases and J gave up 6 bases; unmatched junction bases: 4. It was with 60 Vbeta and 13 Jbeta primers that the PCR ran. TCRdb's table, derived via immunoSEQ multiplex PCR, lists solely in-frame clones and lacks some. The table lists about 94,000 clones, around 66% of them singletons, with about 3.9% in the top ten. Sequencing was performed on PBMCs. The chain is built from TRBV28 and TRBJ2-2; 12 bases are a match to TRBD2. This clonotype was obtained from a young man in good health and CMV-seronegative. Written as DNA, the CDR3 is TGTGCCAGCCAAACTAGCGGGAGGCCCGGGGAGCTGTTTTTT. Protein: CASQTSGRPGELFF.